This T cell receptor beta chain is from a study of T cell responses to AZD1222 COVID-19 vaccine. Concerning this clone: Its target is unknown.

V shed 5 bases and J shed 8 bases, with 12 bases lying between them. The CDR3 is 12 residues long. General observations from the study: Most donors were white British, females outnumbered males, and clonal diversity was possibly underestimated.

TCRdb's copy holds only in-frame clones and misses some; the assay was immunoSEQ multiplex PCR. The sample has 89,000 or so clones; approximately 90% are singletons. The chain employs TRBV12-3 or TRBV12-4 and TRBJ1-2; D is possibly TRBD1 (6 bases). The input for sequencing was peripheral blood, taken 28 days after the second AZD1222 dose. This sequence originates from an adult who received the AZD1222 COVID-19 vaccine. The CDR3, as DNA: TGTGCCAGCAGTCCAGGGGCAAGCGGCTACACCTTC. Encoded protein: CASSPGASGYTF.